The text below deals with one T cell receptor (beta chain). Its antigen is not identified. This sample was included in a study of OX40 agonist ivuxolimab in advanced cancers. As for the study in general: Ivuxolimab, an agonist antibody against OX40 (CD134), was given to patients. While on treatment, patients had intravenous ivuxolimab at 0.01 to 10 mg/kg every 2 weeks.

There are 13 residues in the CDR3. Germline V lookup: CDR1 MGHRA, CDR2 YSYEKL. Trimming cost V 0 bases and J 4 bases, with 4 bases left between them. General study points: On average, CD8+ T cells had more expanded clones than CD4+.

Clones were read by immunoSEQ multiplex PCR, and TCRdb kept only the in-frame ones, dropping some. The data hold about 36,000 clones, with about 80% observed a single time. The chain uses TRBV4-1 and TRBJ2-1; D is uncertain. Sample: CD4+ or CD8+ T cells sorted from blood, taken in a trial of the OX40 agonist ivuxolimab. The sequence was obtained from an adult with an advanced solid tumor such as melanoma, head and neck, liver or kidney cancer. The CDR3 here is CASSQEGYNEQFF. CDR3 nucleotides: TGCGCCAGCAGCCAAGAAGGGTACAATGAGCAGTTCTTC.